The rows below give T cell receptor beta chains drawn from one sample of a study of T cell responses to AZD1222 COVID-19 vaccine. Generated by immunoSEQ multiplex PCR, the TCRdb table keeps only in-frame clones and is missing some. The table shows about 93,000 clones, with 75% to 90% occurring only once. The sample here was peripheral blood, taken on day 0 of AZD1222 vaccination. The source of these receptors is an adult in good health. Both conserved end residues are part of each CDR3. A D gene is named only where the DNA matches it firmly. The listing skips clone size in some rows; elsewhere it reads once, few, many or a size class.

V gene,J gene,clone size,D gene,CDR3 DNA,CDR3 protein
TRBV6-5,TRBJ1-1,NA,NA,TGTGCCAGCCTCCGACAGGAGAACACTGAAGCTTTCTTT,CASLRQENTEAFF
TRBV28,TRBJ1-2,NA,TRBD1,TGTGCCAGCAGTCACAGGGGTTCCTATGGCTACACCTTC,CASSHRGSYGYTF
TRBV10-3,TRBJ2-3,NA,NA,TGTGCCATCAGTGAGTCGACGGCAGGGTTGAATACGCAGTATTTT,CAISESTAGLNTQYF
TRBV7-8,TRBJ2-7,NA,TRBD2,TGTGCCAGCACCCTTAGTCGTACCGTAGCGGGACCGGCCGAGCAGTACTTC,CASTLSRTVAGPAEQYF
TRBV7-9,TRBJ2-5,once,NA,TGTGCCAGCAGCTCCCAGGAGACCCAGTACTTC,CASSSQETQYF
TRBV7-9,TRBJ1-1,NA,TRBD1,TGTGCCAGCAGCTTGCAGACAGGGGGGTTGAGGAACACTGAAGCTTTCTTT,CASSLQTGGLRNTEAFF
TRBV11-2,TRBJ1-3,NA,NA,TGTGCCAGCAGCTTAGTCGGTGGAAACACCATATATTTT,CASSLVGGNTIYF
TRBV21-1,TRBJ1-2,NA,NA,TGTGCCAGCAGCAAAGCTCCTTATGGCTACACCTTC,CASSKAPYGYTF
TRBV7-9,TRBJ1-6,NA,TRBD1,TGTGCCAGCAGCCCCGGGACAGTCTCACCCCTCCACTTT,CASSPGTVSPLHF
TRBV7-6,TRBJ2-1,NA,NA,TGTGCCAGCTCTAAAGGACGGGAGTCGTTCTTC,CASSKGRESFF
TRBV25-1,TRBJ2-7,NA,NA,TGTGCCAGCAGTGAATATTACGCGGGGGCTTCGTACGAGCAGTACTTC,CASSEYYAGASYEQYF
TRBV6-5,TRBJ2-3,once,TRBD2,TGTGCCAGCAAGGGACTAGCGGGAAACACAGATACGCAGTATTTT,CASKGLAGNTDTQYF
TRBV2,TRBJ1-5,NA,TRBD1,TGTGCCAGCAGTGCACAGGGGTCGGTTCAGCCCCAGCATTTT,CASSAQGSVQPQHF
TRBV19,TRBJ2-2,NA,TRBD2,TGTGCCAGTAGAATCCTTCTAGCGGGAGTTTCGAACACCGGGGAGCTGTTTTTT,CASRILLAGVSNTGELFF
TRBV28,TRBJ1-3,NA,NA,TGTGCCAGCTCCCCGGGACATTACTCTGGAAACACCATATATTTT,CASSPGHYSGNTIYF
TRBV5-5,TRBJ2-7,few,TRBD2,TGTGCCAGCAGCTTAGCTAGCGGGAGCTCCTACGAGCAGTACTTC,CASSLASGSSYEQYF
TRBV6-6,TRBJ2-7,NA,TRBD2,TGTGCCAGCAGCCACCAAAACCCGGGACTAGCGGGAGAGCAGTACTTC,CASSHQNPGLAGEQYF
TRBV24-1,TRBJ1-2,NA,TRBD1,TGTGCCACCAGTGAATTTGCACGGACAGGGGGTGGCTACACCTTC,CATSEFARTGGGYTF
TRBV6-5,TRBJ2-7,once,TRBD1,TGTGCCAGCAGCGGGGACAGGTTCTACGAGCAGTACTTC,CASSGDRFYEQYF
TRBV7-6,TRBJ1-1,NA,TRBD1,TGTGCCAGCAGCTTCAGACAGGGTAGAAACACTGAAGCTTTCTTT,CASSFRQGRNTEAFF
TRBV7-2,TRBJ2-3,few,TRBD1,TGTGCCAGCAGCTCCCGCCCAGGGGGAGATACGCAGTATTTT,CASSSRPGGDTQYF
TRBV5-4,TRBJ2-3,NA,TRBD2,TGTGCCAGCAGCTTGGCCCTAGCGGGAGGGCTCTCGGCAGATACGCAGTATTTT,CASSLALAGGLSADTQYF
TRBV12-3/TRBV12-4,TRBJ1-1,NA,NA,TGTGCCAGCAGTTCACAGATAGACACTGAAGCTTTCTTT,CASSSQIDTEAFF
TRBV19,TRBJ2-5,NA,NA,TGTGCCAGTAGTAAGGCCATCCAGGGGACCCAGTACTTC,CASSKAIQGTQYF
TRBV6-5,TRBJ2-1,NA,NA,TGTGCCAGCAGTACCCTACTCCATGAGCAGTTCTTC,CASSTLLHEQFF
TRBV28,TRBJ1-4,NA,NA,TGTGCCAGCAGTTCTGGGACACAAAATGAAAAACTGTTTTTT,CASSSGTQNEKLFF
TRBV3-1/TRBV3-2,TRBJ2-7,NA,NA,TGTGCCAGCAGCCCCGGGGCAGGGCCCTACGAGCAGTACTTC,CASSPGAGPYEQYF
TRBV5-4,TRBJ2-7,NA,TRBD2,TGTGCCAGCAGCCCACCCCTAAGCGGGGGCCCCTCCTACGAGCAGTACTTC,CASSPPLSGGPSYEQYF
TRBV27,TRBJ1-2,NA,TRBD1,TGTGCCAGCAGTCCCACAGGGGATTCTAACTATGGCTACACCTTC,CASSPTGDSNYGYTF
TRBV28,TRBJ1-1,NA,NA,TGTGCCAGCAGTTTGTCCGGGGGCACTGAAGCTTTCTTT,CASSLSGGTEAFF
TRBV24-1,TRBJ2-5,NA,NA,TGTGCCACCAGTGAATCAACAGGTCCAGGGGAGACCCAGTACTTC,CATSESTGPGETQYF
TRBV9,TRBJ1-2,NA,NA,TGTGCCAGCAGCGTAAGCGGAGGGGGGGACTATGGCTACACCTTC,CASSVSGGGDYGYTF
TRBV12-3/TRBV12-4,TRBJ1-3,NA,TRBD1,TGTGCCAGCAGTCGGACAGGGGGAAACACCATATATTTT,CASSRTGGNTIYF
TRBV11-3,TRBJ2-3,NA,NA,TGTGCCAGCAGCCTGGAGGGGCGTCCCACAGATACGCAGTATTTT,CASSLEGRPTDTQYF
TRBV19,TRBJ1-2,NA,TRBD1,TGTGCCAGTAGTATGTACGGACAGGGGTCGACGGCTATGGTTGGCTACACCTTC,CASSMYGQGSTAMVGYTF
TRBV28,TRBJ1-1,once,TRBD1,TGTGCCAGCAGTCCCCGGGACAGGGGGCTGCGAGCTTTCTTT,CASSPRDRGLRAFF
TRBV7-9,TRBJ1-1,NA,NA,TGTGCCAGCAGCCAACGCGGGGGGGCTGGGGACACTGAAGCTTTCTTT,CASSQRGGAGDTEAFF
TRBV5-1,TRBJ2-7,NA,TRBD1,TGCGCCAGCAGCCAAGGACAGGGAACCTACGAGCAGTACTTC,CASSQGQGTYEQYF
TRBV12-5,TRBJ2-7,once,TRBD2,TGTGCTAGTCTTACTAGCGGTGGTCCCTACGAGCAGTACTTC,CASLTSGGPYEQYF
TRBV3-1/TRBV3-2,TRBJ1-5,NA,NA,TGTGCCAGCAGCCCGGGGTCGCCAGGGCAGCCCCAGCATTTT,CASSPGSPGQPQHF
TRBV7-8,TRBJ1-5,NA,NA,TGTGCCAGCAGCTTAGGGGGGAGGGGCAATCAGCCCCAGCATTTT,CASSLGGRGNQPQHF
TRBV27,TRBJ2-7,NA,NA,TGTGCCAGCAGTTTACGCAGGCCTACCTACGAGCAGTACTTC,CASSLRRPTYEQYF
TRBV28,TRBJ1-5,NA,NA,TGTGCCAGCAGTTACCCACCGGGGGCCGACAATCAGCCCCAGCATTTT,CASSYPPGADNQPQHF
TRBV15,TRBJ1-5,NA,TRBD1,TGTGCCACCAGCAGCAAAACAGGGGTTCAGCCCCAGCATTTT,CATSSKTGVQPQHF
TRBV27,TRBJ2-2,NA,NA,TGTGCCAGCAGTTGGCCGGGGAACACCGGGGAGCTGTTTTTT,CASSWPGNTGELFF
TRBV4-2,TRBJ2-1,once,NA,TGTGCCAGCAGCCAAGATTCGGCCTACAATGAGCAGTTCTTC,CASSQDSAYNEQFF
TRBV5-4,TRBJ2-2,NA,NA,TGTGCCAGCAGCTTGGATCCGGGGTTAAACACCGGGGAGCTGTTTTTT,CASSLDPGLNTGELFF
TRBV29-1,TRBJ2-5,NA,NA,TGCAGCGCACAGGGTCTGGGAGAGACCCAGTACTTC,CSAQGLGETQYF
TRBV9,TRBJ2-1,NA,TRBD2,TGTGCCAGCAGCGTACCGGCTAGCGGGAGATCGAATGAGCAGTTCTTC,CASSVPASGRSNEQFF
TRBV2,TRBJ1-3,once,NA,TGTGCCAGCAGTGACCAGGCGATCTCTGGAAACACCATATATTTT,CASSDQAISGNTIYF
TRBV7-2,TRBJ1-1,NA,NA,TGTGCCAGCAGCCCACAGGCCTCGAACACTGAAGCTTTCTTT,CASSPQASNTEAFF
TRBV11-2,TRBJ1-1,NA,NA,TGTGCCAGCAGTATAGATTGGGGGCGGAACACTGAAGCTTTCTTT,CASSIDWGRNTEAFF
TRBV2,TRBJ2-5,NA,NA,TGTGCCAGCAGGGAGGAGACTAGTAGCAGGGAGACCCAGTACTTC,CASREETSSRETQYF